This entry is about one T cell receptor beta chain. This clonotype was recorded at least ten times. Its antigen remains undetermined. The record has no base qualities; no much larger clone is one base away. The instrument given in TCRdb is Illumina HiSeq 1500. TCRdb redid the processing of the public reads, applying fastp at Q25 and MiXCR, and retained in-frame beta chains. A single entry per CDR3 protein holds the most common genes and DNA from its merged rows. The sample records hundreds of thousands of distinct CDR3 sequences, 30% to 40% of which are singletons. 15% to 20% of the sample lies in the top ten. V lost 6 bases and J lost 1 base; the stretch between them is 17 bases long. The CDR3 runs 16 residues from the cysteine to the phenylalanine. The retained sequence is limited to the CDR3, 48 bases, with the frame set at the first base. Via the germline V gene, CDR1 is SGHVS and CDR2 FQNEAQ. This specimen belongs to a study of T cell repertoires in cytomegalovirus infection (dated by TCRdb to the late 2010s). Regarding the study in general: Peptide stimulations targeted recently identified HLA-C-restricted CMV epitopes, whose presentation resists viral immunomodulation, together with well-studied HLA-B-restricted epitopes. Donor HLA type was relevant to the analysis, because carriage of CMV infection together with the matching HLA type was indicated by public TCR beta signatures. The investigation overall reported the following: In both this cohort and an independent roughly 350-donor cohort, the cumulative frequency of public TCR beta family members distinguished carriers of CMV infection plus the relevant HLA type. The ex vivo response was dominated by HLA-C-restricted CMV-specific TCR beta clonotypes, which also provided the single most frequent clonotype in two of eight donors.

Explained via the paper, the treatment or condition label denotes: in vitro stimulation with specific CMV peptide epitopes to enrich CMV-specific T cells. Recombination linked TRBV7-8 to TRBJ2-3; the D gene could be either TRBD1 or TRBD2, each agreeing at 5 bases. This TCR was sampled from a human donor in good health (CMV status not recorded). Some clones in this sample may be carry-over from other donors' samples. Sequenced here: cultured PBMCs, sampled from culture after CMV antigen stimulation. CDR3 reads: CASSYPRGRGTDTQYF. The sequenced DNA is TGTGCCAGCAGTTATCCCCGGGGCAGGGGCACAGATACGCAGTATTTT.